The source of this T cell receptor beta chain is a study of PD-L1 blockade in urothelial cancer. Across the study: Patients, treated from about 2014 onward, received atezolizumab 1,200 mg intravenously every 3 weeks. A median approximately 140,000 T cells were found in blood samples.

Trimming removed 3 bases from V and 7 bases from J, with 8 bases in between. The germline V gene has CDR1 SGHKS and CDR2 YYEKEE (reference sequence). CDR3 length: 12 residues. TCR analog templates of synthetic origin were spiked into each PCR. The protocol was immunoSEQ multiplex PCR, while the TCRdb copy is restricted to in-frame clones and leaves out a portion. Of 58,000 or so clones in the sample, about four fifths were seen once. Time point: pretreatment peripheral blood. Each patient's cancer was a locally advanced or metastatic urothelial carcinoma. The TCR comes from a man aged 65 to 85 with urothelial cancer. The chain links TRBV5-5 to TRBJ2-1; perhaps TRBD1 as D (6 bases). The sample consisted of PBMCs, taken around atezolizumab (anti-PD-L1) treatment. The CDR3 DNA sequence: TGTGCCAGCAGCTACACAGGGAATGAGCAGTTCTTC. Translated: CASSYTGNEQFF.